This T cell receptor beta chain is drawn from a study of T cell changes during pregnancy in multiple sclerosis. Produced via immunoSEQ multiplex PCR; TCRdb's table is partial and in-frame only. The table includes more than 90,000 clones, 90% to 95% detected once. Germline-derived CDR1 and CDR2 are LNHDA and SQIVND (reference sequence). J was trimmed by 5 bases and V by 7 bases; bases with no gene match: 12. The CDR3 has 16 residues. This clone was counted between two and nine times. Sequencing used peripheral blood, obtained in the third trimester of pregnancy. The clonotype originates from a female donor with multiple sclerosis, enrolled in a pregnancy study. The V gene is TRBV19, the J gene TRBJ2-1, with 9 bases matching TRBD2. The CDR3 bases are TGTGCCAGTACCCGTATAGAAGCGGGGGGAGACAATGAGCAGTTCTTC. Its translation: CASTRIEAGGDNEQFF.